This TCR beta chain stems from a study of CD8+CD57+ T cells in acquired aplastic anemia (dated by TCRdb to the late 2010s). For the wider study: Extracted DNA from sorted CD4+ and CD8+ cells averaged around 3.3 ug, ranging from roughly 0.2 to 30 ug. CD8+CD57+ expansion was defined as frequency above the mean frequency observed in healthy subjects.

This clonotype occurred once. The target of this receptor is not known. Base qualities are not provided; no much larger clone lies one nucleotide away. Evidence from one read is weak. Genomic DNA served as template for TCR beta VDJ combination and CDR3 sequence profiling. An Illumina HiSeq 2000 was used for TCR repertoire sequencing. Per the source publication's procedure: TRBV/TRBJ rearrangement plots, CDR3 size and DJ length profiles, and Simpson's diversity index were used to assess repertoires. Whichever DNA sequence was most abundant in the deep sequencing data was defined as the immunodominant clone. CDR3 amino acid sequences were checked for sharing between subjects and were compared against published repertoires and the VDJdb database. Using fastp at Q25 and MiXCR, TCRdb reprocessed the public reads and kept productive beta chains. Rows merge per CDR3 protein into single entries with the most common DNA and genes. TCRdb, not the authors, supplied the V and J calls. For this sample there are about 120,000 distinct CDR3 sequences; about 50% appear just once. The ten largest account for roughly 30% of the sample.

Patients chosen for sequencing had shown expansion of CD8+CD57+ cells by flow cytometry. Every patient had severe acquired aplastic anemia, diagnosed using the International Study of Aplastic Anemia and Agranulocytosis and Camitta criteria. Patients had received no therapy at the time of blood sampling. TCR repertoires of sorted CD4+ and CD8+ blood T cells from severe aplastic anemia patients and healthy subjects were deep-sequenced in the study. Patients were enrolled in the USA under clinicaltrials.gov protocols 00001620, 01623167, 00001397, 00071045, 00081523 and 00961064. Ficoll-Paque density gradient centrifugation was used to isolate peripheral blood mononuclear cells. Before DNA extraction, CD4+ and CD8+ T cells were sorted with FACS or magnetic beads. The CDR3 runs 14 residues from the cysteine to the phenylalanine. Only CDR3 DNA is held: 42 bases, read in frame from base 1. The germline V gene sets CDR1 to ENHRY and CDR2 to SYGVKD.

On the study overall, not on this receptor specifically: No significant difference in CD8+ Simpson's diversity was found between patients and healthy controls (P=0.060). Although roughly 29 CD8+ CDR3 sequences were shared by patients and controls, these sequences appeared highly expressed in patients and within the immunodominant clones of patients.

The sequence is built from TRBV10-3 and TRBJ2-7, with 10 junctional bases fitting TRBD1. The TCR originated in a human donor with aplastic anemia. Sequenced material: sorted CD4+, CD8+, or CD8+CD57+ T cells (not recorded which) from PBMCs. The sequenced DNA is TGTGCTATTGTAGAATCCGGGACAGGGGTCGAGCAGTACTTC. This is translated as CAIVESGTGVEQYF.